This is a list of T cell receptor beta chains from one sample in a study of shared T cell receptors in the human thymus. Some clones are missing from TCRdb's copy, which holds only in-frame ones; the method was immunoSEQ multiplex PCR. This sample has roughly 500,000 clones, with more than 75% found just once. A further study also used this sample, focusing on human thymus T cells.

The source material was thymocytes. These receptors came from a boy younger than two with a congenital heart defect. CDR3s include the opening cysteine and the closing phenylalanine or tryptophan. Each record gives: D gene, V gene, J gene, clone size, CDR3 protein, CDR3 DNA. D genes are given only for firm matches. The size field is filled for only some rows; it gives once, few, many or a size class.

NA	TRBV4-3	TRBJ2-7	NA	CASSQGLVQNEQYF	TGCGCCAGCAGCCAAGGACTAGTTCAAAACGAGCAGTACTTC
NA	TRBV5-1	TRBJ2-5	NA	CASSPDREAQCTQYF	TGCGCCAGCAGCCCCGACAGGGAGGCCCAGTGTACCCAGTACTTC
NA	TRBV18	TRBJ2-7	few	CASSPRYEQYF	TGTGCCAGCTCCCCGAGATACGAGCAGTACTTC
TRBD1	TRBV6-4	TRBJ1-2	NA	CASTPRETGSYGYTF	TGTGCCAGCACCCCAAGGGAGACAGGGAGCTATGGCTACACCTTC
NA	TRBV21-1	TRBJ2-2	NA	CARELTGELFF	TGTGCCAGGGAGTTAACCGGGGAGCTGTTTTTT
NA	TRBV6-5	TRBJ2-1	NA	CASGHRRGRLYEQFF	TGTGCCAGCGGACACCGGCGGGGACGCCTCTATGAGCAGTTCTTC
NA	TRBV6-5	TRBJ2-1	NA	CASSKGGPGDEQFF	TGTGCCAGCAGCAAGGGGGGGCCTGGGGATGAGCAGTTCTTC
NA	TRBV5-4	TRBJ1-1	NA	CASRPWGVTETEAFF	TGTGCCAGCAGACCGTGGGGGGTGACTGAGACTGAAGCTTTCTTT
TRBD2	TRBV18	TRBJ2-1	few	CASSPASGINFYNEQFF	TGTGCCAGCTCACCAGCTAGCGGGATAAATTTCTACAATGAGCAGTTCTTC
TRBD2	TRBV30	TRBJ2-1	NA	CAWSGKTSLSYNEQFF	TGTGCCTGGAGTGGCAAGACTAGCTTATCCTACAATGAGCAGTTCTTC
NA	TRBV30	TRBJ2-4	NA	CAWSEGQRSIIAKNIQYF	TGTGCCTGGAGTGAAGGACAGAGAAGTATTATAGCCAAAAACATTCAGTACTTC
NA	TRBV27	TRBJ1-4	NA	CASSSPPAGSKSATNEKLFF	TGTGCCAGCAGTTCCCCCCCCGCAGGAAGTAAATCTGCAACTAATGAAAAACTGTTTTTT
TRBD1	TRBV7-2	TRBJ2-7	NA	CASSPDRAAGHEQYF	TGTGCCAGCAGCCCGGACAGGGCCGCTGGCCACGAGCAGTACTTC
TRBD2	TRBV5-1	TRBJ2-7	NA	CASSMERGSGRLSYEQYF	TGCGCCAGCAGTATGGAGCGAGGTAGCGGGAGATTGTCCTACGAGCAGTACTTC
NA	TRBV1	TRBJ2-1	NA	CTSSQDSAGVDEQFF	TGCACCAGCAGCCAAGATTCAGCGGGAGTGGATGAGCAGTTCTTC
NA	TRBV6-1	TRBJ1-1	once	CASSERQEVNTEAFF	TGTGCCAGCAGTGAAAGACAGGAGGTCAACACTGAAGCTTTCTTT
TRBD1	TRBV5-1	TRBJ1-1	NA	CASSLEGQYRDTEAFF	TGCGCCAGCAGCTTGGAGGGACAGTATAGGGACACTGAAGCTTTCTTT
NA	TRBV7-9	TRBJ2-3	NA	CASSTSTDTQYF	TGTGCCAGCAGCACTAGCACAGATACGCAGTATTTT
TRBD2	TRBV30	TRBJ2-5	NA	CAWSLGEREGPRQETQYF	TGTGCCTGGAGTCTCGGGGAGCGGGAGGGCCCTCGGCAAGAGACCCAGTACTTC
TRBD1	TRBV9	TRBJ2-7	NA	CASSVAPGQGTYEQYF	TGTGCCAGCAGCGTCGCCCCGGGACAGGGTACCTACGAGCAGTACTTC
TRBD1	TRBV27	TRBJ1-1	NA	CASSIAGGTEAFF	TGTGCCAGCAGTATAGCAGGGGGAACTGAAGCTTTCTTT
TRBD2	TRBV7-8	TRBJ2-3	NA	CASSFSASGKTDTQYF	TGTGCCAGCAGCTTTTCGGCTAGCGGGAAGACAGATACGCAGTATTTT
TRBD2	TRBV7-9	TRBJ2-2	NA	CASSRPGTSGSRTTGELFF	TGTGCCAGCAGCCGACCGGGGACTAGCGGGAGTAGGACCACCGGGGAGCTGTTTTTT
NA	TRBV6-6	TRBJ1-1	NA	CASRGPGSTEAFF	TGTGCCAGCAGAGGGCCCGGGAGCACTGAAGCTTTCTTT
TRBD1	TRBV25-1	TRBJ1-2	NA	CASKSRDRRHYGYTF	TGTGCCAGCAAATCCCGGGACAGGCGGCACTATGGCTACACCTTC
NA	TRBV7-6	TRBJ2-1	NA	CASSSRNEQFF	TGTGCCAGCAGCTCTAGAAATGAGCAGTTCTTC
NA	TRBV11-2	TRBJ2-7	NA	CASSFIPDEQYF	TGTGCCAGCAGCTTTATTCCTGACGAGCAGTACTTC
NA	TRBV27	TRBJ1-4	NA	CASRPQRATNEKLFF	TGTGCCAGCAGGCCCCAGCGGGCAACTAATGAAAAACTGTTTTTT
NA	TRBV4-3	TRBJ2-5	NA	CASSQGHGAGETQYF	TGCGCCAGCAGCCAAGGGCACGGGGCGGGGGAGACCCAGTACTTC
TRBD2	TRBV14	TRBJ2-2	once	CASSHILAGGPPGDGELFF	TGTGCCAGCAGCCACATACTAGCGGGAGGCCCCCCAGGAGACGGGGAGCTGTTTTTT
NA	TRBV27	TRBJ2-7	NA	CASSFFPSYEQYF	TGTGCCAGCAGTTTCTTTCCTTCCTACGAGCAGTACTTC
NA	TRBV5-8	TRBJ2-2	NA	CASSSPDTGFELFF	TGTGCCAGCAGCTCTCCGGATACGGGTTTCGAGCTGTTTTTT
TRBD1	TRBV28	TRBJ2-7	NA	CASSSDRGYTYEQYF	TGTGCCAGCAGTTCGGACAGGGGATACACCTACGAGCAGTACTTC
NA	TRBV10-3	TRBJ2-7	NA	CAISDEVWYEQYF	TGTGCCATCAGTGACGAGGTCTGGTACGAGCAGTACTTC
NA	TRBV5-1	TRBJ2-5	few	CASSPGRDLKETQYF	TGCGCCAGCAGCCCCGGTCGGGACTTAAAAGAGACCCAGTACTTC
TRBD1	TRBV30	TRBJ2-1	NA	CAWSVPKPGQGESYNEQFF	TGTGCCTGGAGTGTCCCCAAACCGGGACAGGGCGAGTCCTACAATGAGCAGTTCTTC
TRBD1	TRBV7-2	TRBJ1-2	NA	CASSPGNRGKDYGYTF	TGTGCCAGCAGCCCGGGAAACAGGGGGAAGGACTATGGCTACACCTTC
TRBD2	TRBV2	TRBJ2-7	once	CASSVLPGGRFHYEQYF	TGTGCCAGCAGTGTACTCCCGGGGGGTAGATTTCACTACGAGCAGTACTTC
TRBD2	TRBV6-1	TRBJ2-2	once	CASSERGLAGGSPTTGELFF	TGTGCCAGCAGTGAACGGGGGCTAGCGGGAGGGTCCCCAACCACCGGGGAGCTGTTTTTT
TRBD1	TRBV5-4	TRBJ2-1	NA	CASSLGAPRDRGREDNEQFF	TGTGCCAGCAGCTTGGGGGCCCCCCGGGACAGGGGGCGGGAGGACAATGAGCAGTTCTTC
NA	TRBV28	TRBJ2-1	NA	CASTSGGYEQFF	TGTGCCAGCACCTCCGGGGGTTATGAGCAGTTCTTC
NA	TRBV4-2	TRBJ2-4	NA	CASSLHKGIRNIQYF	TGTGCCAGCAGCCTACACAAGGGGATTAGGAACATTCAGTACTTC
TRBD2	TRBV10-1	TRBJ2-7	NA	CASSDRAGGPGYEQYF	TGCGCCAGCAGTGATCGAGCGGGAGGGCCTGGGTACGAGCAGTACTTC
NA	TRBV6-1	TRBJ1-3	once	CASRGGTWDTIYF	TGTGCCAGCAGAGGTGGGACATGGGACACCATATATTTT
NA	TRBV6-1	TRBJ1-4	few	CASSGGGRATNEKLFF	TGTGCCAGCAGTGGCGGGGGCCGGGCAACTAATGAAAAACTGTTTTTT
TRBD1	TRBV27	TRBJ2-7	few	CASSTPGQGAHEQYF	TGTGCCAGCAGTACTCCGGGACAGGGGGCCCACGAGCAGTACTTC
TRBD2	TRBV25-1	TRBJ2-3	NA	CASSAEISGSRDTQYF	TGTGCCAGCAGTGCCGAGATTAGCGGGAGTAGAGATACGCAGTATTTT
NA	TRBV21-1	TRBJ2-5	NA	CASSNGREGETQYF	TGTGCCAGCAGCAATGGCAGGGAGGGGGAGACCCAGTACTTC
NA	TRBV27	TRBJ2-7	NA	CASSLHPLAGFGEQYF	TGTGCCAGCAGTCTACATCCTCTAGCCGGATTCGGCGAGCAGTACTTC
NA	TRBV28	TRBJ2-3	NA	CASSFGVARGDTQYF	TGTGCCAGCAGTTTTGGGGTGGCCCGGGGGGATACGCAGTATTTT
NA	TRBV19	TRBJ1-1	once	CAWGGMNTEAFF	TGTGCTTGGGGAGGAATGAACACTGAAGCTTTCTTT
TRBD1	TRBV28	TRBJ2-3	NA	CASSLTPTGQGPGLVTDTQYF	TGTGCCAGCAGTTTGACGCCTACGGGACAGGGCCCAGGACTAGTCACAGATACGCAGTATTTT
NA	TRBV11-1	TRBJ2-7	NA	CASSFPAGCEQYF	TGTGCCAGCAGCTTCCCGGCGGGGTGCGAGCAGTACTTC
NA	TRBV6-1	TRBJ2-7	NA	CASIPGTPPSYEQYF	TGTGCCAGCATTCCCGGGACACCACCTTCCTACGAGCAGTACTTC
TRBD1	TRBV5-1	TRBJ2-7	NA	CASSWTGSSYEQYF	TGCGCCAGCAGTTGGACAGGGAGCTCCTACGAGCAGTACTTC
NA	TRBV29-1	TRBJ2-7	NA	CSVEQGRGAYEQYF	TGCAGCGTTGAACAGGGCAGGGGGGCATACGAGCAGTACTTC
TRBD1	TRBV11-3	TRBJ2-7	NA	CASSRDRARPNSYEQYF	TGTGCCAGCAGCCGGGACAGGGCGAGGCCGAACTCCTACGAGCAGTACTTC
TRBD1	TRBV7-9	TRBJ2-1	NA	CASSLKGTGGSYNEQFF	TGTGCCAGCAGCTTAAAGGGAACAGGGGGATCCTACAATGAGCAGTTCTTC
TRBD1	TRBV4-3	TRBJ2-5	once	CASSHQAGGWETQYF	TGCGCCAGCAGCCATCAAGCAGGGGGCTGGGAGACCCAGTACTTC
NA	TRBV21-1	TRBJ1-5	NA	CASSMGQGPYSNQPQHF	TGTGCCAGCAGCATGGGACAGGGCCCATATAGCAATCAGCCCCAGCATTTT